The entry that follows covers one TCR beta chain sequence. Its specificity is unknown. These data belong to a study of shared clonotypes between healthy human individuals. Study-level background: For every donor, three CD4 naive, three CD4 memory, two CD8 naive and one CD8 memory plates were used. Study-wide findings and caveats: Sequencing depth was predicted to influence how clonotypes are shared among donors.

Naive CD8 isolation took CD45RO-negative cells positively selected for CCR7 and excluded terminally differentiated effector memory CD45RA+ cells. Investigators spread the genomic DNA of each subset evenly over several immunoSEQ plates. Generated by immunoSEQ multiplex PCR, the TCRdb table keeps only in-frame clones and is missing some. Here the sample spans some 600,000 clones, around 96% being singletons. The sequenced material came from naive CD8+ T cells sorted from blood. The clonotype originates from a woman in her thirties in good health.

The CDR3 nucleotides read TGTGCCAGCAGCCCTAAGGGGGCGGAATTAGCCAAAAACATTCAGTACTTC. As protein: CASSPKGAELAKNIQYF. This chain joins TRBV5-8 and TRBJ2-4; 7 bases agree with TRBD1. Germline-derived CDR1 and CDR2 are SGHTS and YDEGEE. The V and J ends lost 4 bases and 0 bases, in that order; junction bases with no gene match: 10. The CDR3 sequence is 17 residues long.